This T cell receptor beta chain was identified in a study of T-cell reconstitution after alpha-beta-depleted transplantation in children. Study-level points and caveats: Alpha-beta T cells about two months after transplant reportedly derived from several hundred expanded graft clones.

The germline V gene has CDR1 LNHNV and CDR2 YYDKDF (reference sequence). The CDR3 sequence is 15 residues long. V shed 5 bases and J shed 4 bases, with 16 bases lying between them. Using unique molecular identifiers, the investigators prepared the TCRbeta library. MiXCR, applied by TCRdb to the PCR reads, yields one record per CDR3 protein. The sample lists almost 600,000 distinct CDR3 sequences; 25% to 30% were seen once. Concerning this clonotype: The antigen remains undetermined.

The input for sequencing was PBMCs, taken before TCRalphabeta/CD19-depleted stem cell transplant. The source is a boy under two years old with Wiskott-Aldrich syndrome, due to receive a stem cell transplant. The chain recombines TRBV15 with TRBJ2-3; the D is unclear. The CDR3 region is CATSPDLGPPDTQYF. CDR3 nucleotide sequence: TGTGCCACCAGCCCCGACTTAGGACCCCCAGATACGCAGTATTTT.